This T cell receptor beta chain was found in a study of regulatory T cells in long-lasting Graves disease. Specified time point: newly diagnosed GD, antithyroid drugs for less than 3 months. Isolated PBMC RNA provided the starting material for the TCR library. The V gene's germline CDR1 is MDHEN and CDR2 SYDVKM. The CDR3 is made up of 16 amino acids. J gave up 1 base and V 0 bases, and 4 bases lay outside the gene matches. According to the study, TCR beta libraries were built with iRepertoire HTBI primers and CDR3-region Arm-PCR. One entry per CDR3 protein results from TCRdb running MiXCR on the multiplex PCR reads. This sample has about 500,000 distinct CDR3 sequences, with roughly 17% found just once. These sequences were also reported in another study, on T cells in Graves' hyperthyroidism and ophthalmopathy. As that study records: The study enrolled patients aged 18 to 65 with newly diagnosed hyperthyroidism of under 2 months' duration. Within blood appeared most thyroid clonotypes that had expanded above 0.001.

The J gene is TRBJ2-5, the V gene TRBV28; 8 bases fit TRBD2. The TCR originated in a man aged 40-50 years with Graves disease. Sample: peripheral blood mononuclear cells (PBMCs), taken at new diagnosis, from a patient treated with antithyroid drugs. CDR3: CASSLWSSGSQETQYF. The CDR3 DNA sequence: TGTGCCAGCAGTTTATGGTCTAGCGGGTCCCAAGAGACCCAGTACTTC.